This T cell receptor beta chain originates from a study of patients and donors after allogeneic stem cell transplantation. This clonotype was detected ten times or more. MiXCR, applied by TCRdb to the RT-PCR reads, yields one record per CDR3 protein. The sample records roughly 940,000 distinct CDR3 sequences, roughly 18% being singletons. Trimming removed 1 base at V and 3 bases at J, with 6 bases between. The CDR3 has 13 amino acids. The V gene is TRBV12-3 or TRBV12-4, the J gene TRBJ2-5, with D perhaps TRBD1 (5 bases). This receptor was identified in a human donor who was either an allogeneic HSCT recipient or a stem cell or donor lymphocyte infusion donor (not recorded which). It is not recorded whose cells these are; they may come from a transplant donor. The sequenced sample was blood, either unsorted or a sorted T cell fraction (not recorded which). The CDR3 region has the DNA TGTGCCAGCAGTTTAGGCAGGGAAGAGACCCAGTACTTC. As protein: CASSLGREETQYF.